Each of the 27 T cell receptor beta chains below was sequenced from the same sample in a study of neurological immune-mediated disorders. TCRdb reprocessed the 5' RACE reads via MiXCR and lists one record per CDR3 protein. The sample yields about 35,000 distinct CDR3 sequences, 7% to 8% seen once. The sample taken for sequencing was PBMCs. The receptors were sampled from a woman aged 40 to 49 in good health.

This clonotype was found many times. The V gene is TRBV20-1, the J gene TRBJ1-1; TRBD1 matches 10 bases. J was trimmed by 0 bases and V by 5 bases; bases with no gene match: 9. The CDR3 loop spans 16 amino acids. In germline, CDR1 is DFQATT, CDR2 SNEGSKA (reference sequence). The CDR3 DNA sequence: TGCAGTGCTCCCGAACCGGGACAGGGGCTGAACACTGAAGCTTTCTTT. Protein product: CSAPEPGQGLNTEAFF.

The CDR3 here is CASSSNTILLYNEQFF. The CDR3, as DNA: TGTGCCAGCAGTTCTAACACTATCCTTCTCTACAATGAGCAGTTCTTC. The chain is built from TRBV28 and TRBJ2-1; no clear D. The germline gives CDR1 MDHEN, CDR2 SYDVKM. Trimming left V 4 bases short and J 3 bases short, with 16 bases between. This CDR3 comprises 16 residues.

In this sample, this clonotype turned up many times. V usage is TRBV20-1 and J usage is TRBJ2-5; 8 bases map to TRBD2. The germline V gene encodes CDR1 DFQATT and CDR2 SNEGSKA (reference sequence). The CDR3 has 15 amino acids. Unmatched junction bases numbered 9, after V lost 4 bases and J lost 2 bases. The CDR3 DNA reads TGCAGTGCTAATTTAGCGGGGCGCCCTCAAGAGACCCAGTACTTC. Amino acids: CSANLAGRPQETQYF.

V gene TRBV4-3 combines with J gene TRBJ1-1; tentatively, D is TRBD1 (6 bases). CDR1 and CDR2 (germline): LGHNA, YSLEER. V lost 3 bases and J 0 bases, leaving 14 bases between the germline ends. This CDR3 region has 16 residues. DNA for the CDR3: TGCGCCAGCAGCCAGGACCCACAGGGACTGAACACTGAAGCTTTCTTT. Its protein is CASSQDPQGLNTEAFF.

This clonotype showed up many times. This chain connects TRBV29-1 to TRBJ2-3; possibly TRBD1 or TRBD2 for D (6 bases each). The CDR3 covers 14 residues. V was shortened by 1 base and J by 1 base, with 9 bases between the two germline ends. The germline V gene encodes CDR1 SQVTM and CDR2 ANQGSEA. As DNA, the CDR3 is TGCAGCGTTGAAGTAAGGGGGGGCACAGATACGCAGTATTTT. Its translation is CSVEVRGGTDTQYF.

This clonotype was counted many times. The CDR3 nucleotides read TGCAGTGCCCACGAACAGGAGCATAGCAATCAGCCCCAGCATTTT. Its protein product is CSAHEQEHSNQPQHF. V usage is TRBV20-1 and J usage is TRBJ1-5; D possibly corresponds to TRBD1 (5 bases). Germline CDR1 DFQATT, CDR2 SNEGSKA (reference sequence). Trimming pared 6 bases from V and 0 bases from J, leaving 15 bases between. This CDR3 spans 15 amino acids.

This clonotype was counted at least ten times. The chain employs TRBV5-1 and TRBJ2-5; D remains unclear. Trimming shortened V by 2 bases and J by 1 base, and 9 bases separated the two germline ends. This CDR3 is built from 14 residues. The germline V gene encodes CDR1 SGHRS and CDR2 YFSETQ. Here the CDR3 reads CASSFNPVQETQYF. CDR3 sequence (DNA): TGCGCCAGCAGCTTTAATCCAGTCCAAGAGACCCAGTACTTC.

This clonotype showed up many times. J is TRBJ1-1 and V is TRBV7-3; maybe TRBD1 (5 bases). Trimming took 1 base from V and 4 from J, leaving 19 bases between them. This CDR3 is built from 17 residues. Germline V gene data show CDR1 as SGHTA and CDR2 as FQGTGA. The CDR3 DNA reads TGTGCCAGCAGCTTAAATCCAGGTTCAATGGGGGGCACTGAAGCTTTCTTT. Amino acid sequence: CASSLNPGSMGGTEAFF.

This clonotype was seen many times. The genes are TRBV4-1 and TRBJ1-5, with a weak D call TRBD1 (5 bases). V was shortened by 1 base and J by 2 bases, with 18 bases between the two germline ends. This CDR3 comprises 18 residues. Germline values: CDR1 MGHRA, CDR2 YSYEKL. For the CDR3, the DNA is TGCGCCAGCAGCCAAGGACGTTTAGGGGTAAGAGGCAATCAGCCCCAGCATTTT. Amino acids: CASSQGRLGVRGNQPQHF.

This clonotype showed up many times. The chain joins TRBV20-1 to TRBJ2-7; TRBD1 matches 9 bases. Losses at the gene ends were 8 bases for V and 5 bases for J; bases not matched to a gene: 13. The CDR3 sequence is 14 residues long. Germline loops: CDR1 DFQATT, CDR2 SNEGSKA (reference sequence). The CDR3 spells CSPRGQGIIHEQYF. Here the CDR3 DNA reads TGCAGTCCCCGCGGACAGGGGATAATCCACGAGCAGTACTTC.

This clonotype showed up many times. This chain joins TRBV20-1 and TRBJ2-4, with D hard to call. This CDR3 is 13 amino acids long. V lost 5 bases to trimming and J lost 0 bases, with 8 bases between them. Germline CDR1 DFQATT, CDR2 SNEGSKA (reference sequence). The CDR3 region is CSAPYLAKNIQYF. CDR3 nucleotide sequence: TGCAGTGCTCCCTATTTAGCCAAAAACATTCAGTACTTC.

This clonotype was detected ten times or more. The V call is TRBV12-3 or TRBV12-4, the J call TRBJ2-2; weak D call: TRBD1 (5 bases). V was trimmed by 3 bases and J by 7 bases, leaving 12 bases between them. This CDR3 contains 14 residues. The CDR3 DNA reads as TGTGCCAGCAGTTTTGGGCAGGGTATCGGGGAGCTGTTTTTT. The encoded protein is CASSFGQGIGELFF.

The sample holds many counts of this clonotype. This chain connects TRBV5-1 to TRBJ2-5; the D gene is possibly TRBD2 (6 bases). The V end lost 0 bases, the J end lost 3 bases, and 18 bases lay between the germline ends. The CDR3 has 17 residues. Per the germline V gene, CDR1 is SGHRS and CDR2 is YFSETQ. CDR3 coding DNA: TGCGCCAGCAGCTTGGCCGGACTAAGGGACGGAAAAGAGACCCAGTACTTC. Translating gives CASSLAGLRDGKETQYF. The full variable domain, its missing parts supplied by reference TRBV5-1 and TRBJ2-5, is KAGVTQTPRYLIKTRGQQVTLSCSPISGHRSVSWYQQTPGQGLQFLFEYFSETQRNKGNFPGRFSGRQFSNSRSEMNVSTLELGDSALYLCASSLAGLRDGKETQYFGPGTRLLVL.

This clonotype occurred many times. V gene TRBV5-1 combines with J gene TRBJ2-1; 9 bases match TRBD1. V lost 3 bases to trimming and J lost 8 bases; unmatched junction nucleotides: 9. Germline values: CDR1 SGHRS, CDR2 YFSETQ. The CDR3 extends over 15 amino acids. The DNA for the CDR3 is TGCGCCAGCAGCTCCGGGACAGGGCCGTTGGATGAGCAGTTCTTC. It translates to CASSSGTGPLDEQFF.

This clonotype was recorded at least ten times. This CDR3 is CASSGEGLRSIQYF. The CDR3 nucleotides are TGTGCCAGCAGCGGAGAGGGACTCAGGAGCATTCAGTACTTC. The chain has TRBV7-9 and TRBJ2-4, with D perhaps TRBD2 (6 bases). Germline V lookup: CDR1 SEHNR, CDR2 FQNEAQ (reference sequence). CDR3 length: 14 residues. The germline V and J ends were trimmed by 5 bases and 9 bases, with 17 bases remaining between them.

Many counts were recorded for this clonotype. The chain has TRBV12-5 and TRBJ2-1; TRBD2 matches at 9 bases. CDR3 length: 16 amino acids. V lost 4 bases and J lost 4; bases outside the gene matches: 8. The V gene's germline CDR1 is LGHNT and CDR2 FRNRAP. In nucleotides, the CDR3 is TGTGCTAGTGGTTCGATTAGCGGGGGTTATTACAATGAGCAGTTCTTC. Translated: CASGSISGGYYNEQFF.

This clonotype was counted ten times or more. The rearrangement joins TRBV6-5 to TRBJ2-7; D is possibly TRBD1 (6 bases). The V gene lost 6 bases and the J gene lost 5 bases, with 14 bases spanning the gap. The CDR3 extends over 13 amino acids. The germline V gene encodes CDR1 MNHEY and CDR2 SVGAGI. DNA for the CDR3: TGTGCCAGCAGGGGAACACAGGGCAACGAGCAGTACGTC. Translating it yields CASRGTQGNEQYV.

This clonotype was recorded at least ten times. The chain uses TRBV5-1 and TRBJ2-1; 7 nucleotides line up with TRBD2. CDR3 length: 15 residues. CDR1 and CDR2 from the germline V gene are SGHRS and YFSETQ. After removal of 0 bases from V and 9 bases from J, the junction contained 9 bases not matched to a gene. CDR3 DNA sequence: TGCGCCAGCAGCTTGGCGAGCGGGATCAAGAGTGAGCAGTTCTTC. This codes for CASSLASGIKSEQFF.

This clonotype was recorded many times. This chain links TRBV5-6 with TRBJ2-5; TRBD1 matches 10 bases. Germline trimming cut 4 bases from V and 2 bases from J; bases unmatched to any gene: 5. This CDR3 has 15 amino acids. CDR1 is SGHDT, CDR2 YYEEEE, per germline. The CDR3 loop reads CASSVGQGRQETQYF. The CDR3, as DNA: TGTGCCAGCAGCGTGGGACAGGGGCGTCAAGAGACCCAGTACTTC. Full variable domain (rest looked up from reference TRBV5-6 and TRBJ2-5): DAGVTQSPTHLIKTRGQQVTLRCSPKSGHDTVSWYQQALGQGPQFIFQYYEEEERQRGNFPDRFSGHQFPNYSSELNVNALLLGDSALYLCASSVGQGRQETQYFGPGTRLLVL.

This clonotype was seen many times. The chain combines TRBV12-3 or TRBV12-4 with TRBJ1-5, with 9 bases that match TRBD1. Germline trimming cut 6 bases from V and 6 bases from J; bases unmatched to any gene: 9. CDR3 size: 15 residues. The CDR3 is CASSPGTGTIQPQHF. The CDR3 DNA is TGTGCCAGCAGCCCCGGGACAGGGACGATTCAGCCCCAGCATTTT.

This clonotype came up many times. This chain links TRBV7-9 with TRBJ1-1; D not certain. V was pared by 3 bases and J by 0 bases, with 11 bases between. Germline-derived CDR1 and CDR2 are SEHNR and FQNEAQ (reference sequence). CDR3 length equals 15 residues. CDR3 residues: CASSLGLGLNTEAFF. As DNA, the CDR3 is TGTGCCAGCAGCTTGGGATTAGGGTTGAACACTGAAGCTTTCTTT.

This clonotype occurred once. This chain links TRBV7-2 with TRBJ2-1; 7 bases map to TRBD2. J was trimmed by 10 bases and V by 11 bases; bases with no gene match: 11. Germline V gene sequence: CDR1 SGHTA, CDR2 FQGNSA. There are 12 residues in the CDR3. In DNA form, the CDR3 reads TGTGCCTGCGGGGGTAGCGGACCGGAGCAGTTCTTC. Amino acid sequence: CACGGSGPEQFF. The full variable domain, rest sourced from reference TRBV7-2 and TRBJ2-1, is GAGVSQSPSNKVTEKGKDVELRCDPISGHTALYWYRQSLGQGLEFLIYFQGNSAPDKSGLPSDRFSAERTGGSVSTLTIQRTQQEDSAVYLCACGGSGPEQFFGPGTRLTVL.

This clonotype occurred many times. The chain combines TRBV3-1 with TRBJ1-6; tentatively, D is TRBD1 (6 bases). This CDR3 has 13 residues. The germline CDR1 and CDR2 sequences are LGHDT and YNNKEL (reference sequence). V was clipped by 4 bases and J by 7 bases, with 8 bases between them. The CDR3 spells CASSLDRNSPLHF. The DNA of the CDR3 is TGTGCCAGCAGCCTCGACAGGAATTCACCCCTCCACTTT.

This clonotype showed up many times. The chain carries TRBV14 and TRBJ2-1; TRBD2 agrees at 10 bases. The CDR3 runs 16 residues. Germline CDR1 is SGHDN and CDR2 is FVKESK. V trimming: 1 base; J trimming: 5 bases; junction bases outside the gene matches: 5. This CDR3 reads CASSQGSGRSHNEQFF. Here the CDR3 DNA reads TGTGCCAGCAGCCAAGGTAGCGGGAGGTCCCACAATGAGCAGTTCTTC.

This clonotype occurred many times. This chain links TRBV20-1 with TRBJ2-3; no clear D gene. CDR1 is DFQATT, CDR2 SNEGSKA, per germline (reference sequence). Trimming cost V 4 bases and J 1 base, with 9 bases left between them. This CDR3 comprises 13 residues. DNA for the CDR3: TGCAGTGCTATGTTTGAGCGCACAGATACGCAGTATTTT. It encodes CSAMFERTDTQYF.

This clonotype was seen repeatedly, ten times or more. This rearrangement joins TRBV20-1 to TRBJ2-7, with TRBD2 matching 9 bases. The CDR3 runs 12 residues. Germline CDR1 DFQATT, CDR2 SNEGSKA (reference sequence). J lost 2 bases, V lost 8 bases, and 4 bases had no gene match. CDR3: CSRAGGPYEQYF. CDR3 in DNA: TGCAGTAGGGCGGGAGGGCCCTACGAGCAGTACTTC.

This clonotype was counted many times. V and J are TRBV7-3 and TRBJ2-3, with D uncertain. The CDR3 extends over 15 amino acids. The germline V gene has CDR1 SGHTA and CDR2 FQGTGA. With 0 bases removed from V and 1 base from J, the gap between germline ends came to 8 bases. The DNA of the CDR3 is TGTGCCAGCAGCTTAACGCTAGACGGCACAGATACGCAGTATTTT. Translated: CASSLTLDGTDTQYF.